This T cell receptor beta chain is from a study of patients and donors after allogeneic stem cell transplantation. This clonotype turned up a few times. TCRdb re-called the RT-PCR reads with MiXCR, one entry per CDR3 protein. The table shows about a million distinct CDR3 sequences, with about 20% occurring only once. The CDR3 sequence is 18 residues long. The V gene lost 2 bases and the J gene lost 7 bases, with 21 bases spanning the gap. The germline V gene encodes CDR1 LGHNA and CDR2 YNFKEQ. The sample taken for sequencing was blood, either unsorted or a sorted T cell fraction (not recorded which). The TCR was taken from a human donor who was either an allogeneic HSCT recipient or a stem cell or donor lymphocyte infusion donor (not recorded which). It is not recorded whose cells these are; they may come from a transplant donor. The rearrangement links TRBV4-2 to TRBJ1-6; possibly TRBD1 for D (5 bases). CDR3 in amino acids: CASSQSFSVGTKNSPLHF. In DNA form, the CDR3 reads TGTGCCAGCAGCCAAAGCTTTTCGGTAGGGACGAAGAATTCACCCCTCCACTTT.